Following are 5 T cell receptor beta chains from one sample sequenced in a study of blood T cell repertoires in COVID-19. Some clones are missing from TCRdb's copy, which holds only in-frame ones; the method was immunoSEQ multiplex PCR. Here the sample spans 300,000 to 350,000 clones, 75% to 90% being singletons. The sequenced material came from peripheral blood. The receptors were gathered from a woman in her 30s with COVID-19, enrolled during active disease.

This clone was observed once. This chain uses TRBV21-1 with TRBJ2-4; TRBD2 is the table's D call and was not checked against the DNA. TRBV21-1 is recorded as a pseudogene. The CDR3 totals 19 residues. The CDR3 DNA reads as TGTGCCAGCACCAAGGTAATAGCGGAGGCGGAGGTCAAGCCAAACATTCAGTACTTC. Its protein product is CASTKVIAEAEVKPNIQYF.

The V call is TRBV28, the J call TRBJ1-4; no reliable D call. V lost 7 bases, J lost 7 bases, and 19 bases lay in between. Germline-derived CDR1 and CDR2 are MDHEN and SYDVKM. The CDR3 consists of 15 residues. The CDR3 loop reads CASTPSEGWGEKLFF. The CDR3 DNA reads TGTGCCAGCACCCCCTCCGAGGGATGGGGTGAAAAACTGTTTTTT.

Ten or more counts support this clone. V gene TRBV7-9 combines with J gene TRBJ2-5; 8 bases fit TRBD1. V dropped 1 base and J dropped 5; count of bases not matched to a gene: 3. The CDR3 spans 14 residues. Per the germline V gene, CDR1 is SEHNR and CDR2 is FQNEAQ (reference sequence). The CDR3 nucleotides are TGTGCCAGCAGCTTAGTCACAGGGGGTGAGACCCAGTACTTC. This sequence encodes CASSLVTGGETQYF. Full variable domain (outside the CDR3, taken from reference TRBV7-9 and TRBJ2-5): DTGVSQNPRHKITKRGQNVTFRCDPISEHNRLYWYRQTLGQGPEFLTYFQNEAQLEKSRLLSDRFSAERPKGSFSTLEIQRTEQGDSAMYLCASSLVTGGETQYFGPGTRLLVL.

DNA for the CDR3: TGCAGCGTCCTGACGGCGGGAGTAGCCTACGAGCAGTACTTC. It codes for CSVLTAGVAYEQYF. V gene TRBV29-1 combines with J gene TRBJ2-7; TRBD2 matches 7 bases. The germline CDR1 and CDR2 sequences are SQVTM and ANQGSEA. After removal of 6 bases from V and 2 bases from J, the junction contained 10 bases not matched to a gene. This CDR3 is 14 amino acids long.

This chain joins TRBV9 and TRBJ1-6; D possibly corresponds to TRBD1 (6 bases). CDR1 is SGDLS, CDR2 YYNGEE, per germline. The CDR3 spans 17 residues. V gave up 3 bases and J gave up 4 bases, with 17 bases separating them. The CDR3 spells CASSAEGHLGYNSPLHF. The CDR3 bases are TGTGCCAGCAGCGCCGAGGGACACCTGGGTTATAATTCACCCCTCCACTTT.